These 21 T cell receptor beta chains were sequenced from one sample in a study of blood T cells in healthy people across ages. The second PCR ran about 7 to 12 cycles with a sample-barcoded 5' primer and J-beta primers. A single record per CDR3 protein comes from TCRdb applying MiXCR to the 5' RACE reads. The table includes about 670,000 distinct CDR3 sequences, 40% to 45% detected once. Input material: blood. The receptors come from a man older than 75 in good health.

The chain couples TRBV12-3 or TRBV12-4 to TRBJ2-7; TRBD1 is a possible D gene (5 bases). V dropped 7 bases and J dropped 6 bases, with 16 bases sitting between them. The length of the CDR3 is 13 residues. The CDR3: CASTQGTLVEQYF. The CDR3 bases are TGTGCCAGCACCCAGGGCACTTTAGTCGAGCAGTACTTC.

This clonotype was seen at least ten times. J is TRBJ2-3 and V is TRBV29-1, with 10 positions matching TRBD2. The length of the CDR3 is 18 residues. The V gene end was trimmed by 4 bases and the J gene end by 6 bases; junction bases not matched to a gene: 19. The germline CDR1 and CDR2 sequences are SQVTM and ANQGSEA. CDR3 in DNA: TGCAGCGTTGGGGCGAGCGGGAGGGCCGGGAATATTTTGGATACGCAGTATTTT. Residues: CSVGASGRAGNILDTQYF.

The chain employs TRBV7-9 and TRBJ2-5; TRBD2 is a possible D gene (5 bases). Germline V gives CDR1 SEHNR, CDR2 FQNEAQ (reference sequence). V lost 6 bases and J 11 bases, leaving 25 bases between the germline ends. The CDR3 has 15 residues. The CDR3 sequence is CASRDLTRARVEQYF. In DNA, the CDR3 is TGTGCCAGCAGGGATCTTACTAGAGCACGGGTTGAGCAGTACTTC.

This clonotype was detected a few times. This chain uses TRBV15 with TRBJ2-5; 10 nucleotides agree with TRBD2. The trim removed 0 bases at V and 1 base at J, leaving 2 bases unmatched. The germline CDR1 and CDR2 sequences are LNHNV and YYDKDF (reference sequence). The CDR3 totals 16 residues. As DNA, the CDR3 is TGTGCCACCAGCAGAGATCTAGCGGGGGCCCAAGAGACCCAGTACTTC. Translating it yields CATSRDLAGAQETQYF. Full variable domain (missing parts from reference TRBV15 and TRBJ2-5): DAMVIQNPRYQVTQFGKPVTLSCSQTLNHNVMYWYQQKSSQAPKLLFHYYDKDFNNEADTPDNFQSRRPNTSFCFLDIRSPGLGDTAMYLCATSRDLAGAQETQYFGPGTRLLVL.

The CDR3 protein is CSASGRGLAGTSLTGELFF. The DNA of the CDR3 is TGCAGTGCTAGTGGCCGGGGACTAGCGGGGACCTCTCTCACCGGGGAGCTGTTTTTT. The chain links TRBV20-1 to TRBJ2-2; 13 nucleotides line up with TRBD2. J gave up 4 bases and V 3 bases, and 14 bases lay outside the gene matches. The CDR3 loop spans 19 amino acids. The germline V gene has CDR1 DFQATT and CDR2 SNEGSKA (reference sequence).

The chain employs TRBV7-2 and TRBJ2-2; 7 bases are a match to TRBD2. Germline V lookup: CDR1 SGHTA, CDR2 FQGNSA. The CDR3 totals 16 residues. V gave up 0 bases and J gave up 6 bases; unmatched junction bases: 7. In nucleotides, the CDR3 is TGTGCCAGCAGCTTAGCAAGGGGAGGGTTGTCCGGGGAGCTGTTTTTT. This codes for CASSLARGGLSGELFF.

A single count supports this clonotype. At one end, the junction sequence differs from germline, possibly due to a read error. The V call is TRBV25-1, the J call TRBJ2-3; TRBD1 agrees at 10 bases. Germline V gene sequence: CDR1 MGHDK, CDR2 SYGVNS. The CDR3 is 18 residues long. CDR3: CVSSVVSGTGVFTDTQYF. The CDR3 nucleotides are TGTGTCAGCAGTGTGGTATCAGGGACAGGGGTGTTCACAGATACGCAGTATTTT.

The V call is TRBV5-1, the J call TRBJ1-6; 7 bases line up with TRBD1. Germline CDR1 reads SGHRS; CDR2 reads YFSETQ. There are 15 residues in the CDR3. With 4 bases clipped from V and 9 bases from J, the junction kept 10 bases outside the gene matches. The CDR3: CASSLGQAAGSPLHF. Here the CDR3 DNA reads TGCGCCAGCAGCCTAGGACAGGCCGCTGGTTCACCCCTCCACTTT.

This clonotype was counted a few times. The chain links TRBV2 to TRBJ1-2; D possibly corresponds to TRBD1 (5 bases). The V end was cut by 1 base, the J end by 7 bases, with 7 bases between. Per germline, CDR1 SNHLY and CDR2 FYNNEI. The CDR3 contains 12 residues. Written as DNA, the CDR3 is TGTGCCAGCAGTGAAGGACAGCGTGGCTACACCTTC. Its protein product is CASSEGQRGYTF.

This clonotype was seen more than once but under ten times. The chain couples TRBV4-1 to TRBJ2-4, with TRBD2 identical over 8 bases. The DNA end lines up better with TRBJ2-7; the J call may be wrong. In germline, CDR1 is MGHRA, CDR2 YSYEKL. The CDR3 length is 15 residues. The CDR3 protein is CASSQDSGNQYEQYF. Written as DNA, the CDR3 is TGCGCCAGCAGCCAAGATAGCGGGAACCAGTACGAGCAGTACTTC.

This chain uses TRBV5-1 with TRBJ2-5; D may match TRBD1 or TRBD2 (5 bases each). The closer fit of TRBJ2-7 to the DNA end suggests the J call may be wrong. This CDR3 has 14 amino acids. From germline, CDR1 is SGHRS and CDR2 YFSETQ. DNA for the CDR3: TGCGCCAGCAGCGCCCTGGGGGTCAGATACGAGCAGTACTTC. As protein: CASSALGVRYEQYF.

This clonotype was recorded a few times. The chain is built from TRBV6-5 and TRBJ2-1; 7 positions agree with TRBD2. V dropped 5 bases and J dropped 2; count of bases not matched to a gene: 6. CDR3 length: 15 residues. Germline assignment: CDR1 MNHEY and CDR2 SVGAGI. CDR3: CASSPSGATYNEQFF. Here the CDR3 DNA reads TGTGCCAGCAGTCCAAGCGGGGCCACCTACAATGAGCAGTTCTTC.

The V call is TRBV20-1, the J call TRBJ2-6; D call uncertain. Trimming removed 3 bases at V and 5 bases at J, with 14 bases between. This CDR3 is 15 amino acids long. The germline V gene has CDR1 DFQATT and CDR2 SNEGSKA (reference sequence). The CDR3 protein is CSASALGYRANVLTF. In DNA, the CDR3 is TGCAGTGCTAGTGCCCTCGGGTACAGGGCCAACGTCCTGACTTTC.

The chain employs TRBV6-6 and TRBJ1-1, with no clear D. There are 13 residues in the CDR3. V dropped 2 bases and J dropped 6 bases, with 10 bases sitting between them. Germline V lookup: CDR1 MNHNY, CDR2 SVGAGI (reference sequence). As DNA, the CDR3 is TGTGCCAGCAGTTACCGATACGATCCTGAAGCTTTCTTT. It codes for CASSYRYDPEAFF.

The chain is built from TRBV7-2 and TRBJ2-3; D remains ambiguous. Germline CDR1 and CDR2: SGHTA and FQGNSA. Trimming took off 2 bases at V and 2 bases at J, with 11 bases between the two ends. The CDR3 spans 15 residues. CDR3 sequence reads: CASSLQARDTDTQYF. As DNA, the CDR3 is TGTGCCAGCAGCTTACAGGCTCGAGACACAGATACGCAGTATTTT.

A word on this clonotype: The CDR3 does not close with the conserved phenylalanine or tryptophan, likely indicating a read error. The chain employs TRBV5-1 and TRBJ2-7; 7 bases line up with TRBD2. Germline V lookup: CDR1 SGHRS, CDR2 YFSETQ. The J segment lost 7 bases and the V segment lost 0 bases, leaving 7 bases of the junction unmatched. The CDR3 covers 14 residues. CDR3 region: CASSLELAAGEQYI. CDR3 bases: TGCGCCAGCAGCTTGGAGCTAGCGGCGGGGGAGCAGTACATC.

This clonotype was seen only a few times. This chain links TRBV6-2 or TRBV6-3 with TRBJ1-2; TRBD1 aligns across 12 bases. The J segment lost 3 bases and the V segment lost 6 bases, leaving 5 bases of the junction unmatched. CDR1 and CDR2 from the germline V gene are MNHEY and SVGEGT. CDR3 size: 15 residues. The CDR3 DNA reads TGTGCCAGCAGACCCGGGACAGGGGGCGACTATGGCTACACCTTC. Translation gives CASRPGTGGDYGYTF.

V and J are TRBV27 and TRBJ2-1, with D hard to call. Germline V gene data show CDR1 as MNHEY and CDR2 as SMNVEV (reference sequence). The ends were cut back, 7 bases at V and 4 bases at J, with 11 bases in the middle. The CDR3 consists of 13 residues. Written as DNA, the CDR3 is TGTGCCAGCAAACGGCCGAATTACAATGAGCAGTTCTTC. Translation gives CASKRPNYNEQFF.

J is TRBJ2-5 and V is TRBV7-6; the match to TRBD2 covers 7 bases. V trimming: 1 base; J trimming: 2 bases; junction bases outside the gene matches: 4. The CDR3 length is 15 residues. Germline V gives CDR1 SGHVS, CDR2 FNYEAQ. The CDR3 bases are TGTGCCAGCAGCTTAGAAGGCGGGAGACAAGAGACCCAGTACTTC. Translating gives CASSLEGGRQETQYF.

This chain joins TRBV5-1 and TRBJ2-1, with D hard to call. Looked up from germline, CDR1 is SGHRS and CDR2 is YFSETQ. With 3 bases removed from V and 5 bases from J, the gap between germline ends came to 15 bases. This CDR3 is 15 amino acids long. The DNA for the CDR3 is TGCGCCAGCAGCTCGCCCCGGTCAGGCAACAATGAGCAGTTCTTC. Protein product: CASSSPRSGNNEQFF.

In this sample, this clonotype turned up a few times. DNA of the CDR3: TGTGCCAGCATCGTCCAGTCTAGCACAGATACGCAGTATTTT. Translating it yields CASIVQSSTDTQYF. The V and J genes are TRBV2 and TRBJ2-3; D remains unclear. With 7 bases removed from V and 0 bases from J, the gap between germline ends came to 11 bases. The CDR3 loop spans 14 amino acids. Germline loops: CDR1 SNHLY, CDR2 FYNNEI.